This entry lists 3 T cell receptor beta chains sequenced from one sample in a study of shared clonotypes between healthy human individuals. Produced via immunoSEQ multiplex PCR; TCRdb's table is partial and in-frame only. This table holds about 550,000 clones, around 95% found once. Selected positively for CCR7 and CD45RO-negative, naive CD8 cells excluded terminally differentiated effector memory CD45RA+ cells. Sequencing was done on a sample of naive CD8+ T cells sorted from blood. Source of these receptors: a woman aged 25 to 39 in good health.

The chain carries TRBV5-4 and TRBJ2-2; 8 nucleotides agree with TRBD1. There are 14 residues in the CDR3. V was pared by 7 bases and J by 6 bases, with 8 bases of the junction left unmatched. CDR1 and CDR2 (germline): SGHNT, YYREEE (reference sequence). CDR3 in amino acids: CASDNDRGAGELFF. The CDR3 nucleotides read TGTGCCAGCGATAACGACAGGGGCGCCGGGGAGCTGTTTTTT.

The J gene is TRBJ1-5, the V gene TRBV5-8; no firm D call. V was pared by 4 bases and J by 3 bases, with 8 bases between. CDR3 length: 13 residues. Germline CDR1 reads SGHTS; CDR2 reads YDEGEE. CDR3 region: CASSGSPNQPQHF. CDR3 nucleotide sequence: TGTGCCAGCAGCGGGTCACCCAATCAGCCCCAGCATTTT.

The J gene is TRBJ2-2, the V gene TRBV7-9; 14 bases line up with TRBD2. V lost 2 bases and J lost 1; bases outside the gene matches: 6. Germline values: CDR1 SEHNR, CDR2 FQNEAQ (reference sequence). CDR3 size: 19 residues. The CDR3 region is CASSLYGTSGSENTGELFF. Written as DNA, the CDR3 is TGTGCCAGCAGCTTATACGGGACTAGCGGGAGCGAGAACACCGGGGAGCTGTTTTTT.